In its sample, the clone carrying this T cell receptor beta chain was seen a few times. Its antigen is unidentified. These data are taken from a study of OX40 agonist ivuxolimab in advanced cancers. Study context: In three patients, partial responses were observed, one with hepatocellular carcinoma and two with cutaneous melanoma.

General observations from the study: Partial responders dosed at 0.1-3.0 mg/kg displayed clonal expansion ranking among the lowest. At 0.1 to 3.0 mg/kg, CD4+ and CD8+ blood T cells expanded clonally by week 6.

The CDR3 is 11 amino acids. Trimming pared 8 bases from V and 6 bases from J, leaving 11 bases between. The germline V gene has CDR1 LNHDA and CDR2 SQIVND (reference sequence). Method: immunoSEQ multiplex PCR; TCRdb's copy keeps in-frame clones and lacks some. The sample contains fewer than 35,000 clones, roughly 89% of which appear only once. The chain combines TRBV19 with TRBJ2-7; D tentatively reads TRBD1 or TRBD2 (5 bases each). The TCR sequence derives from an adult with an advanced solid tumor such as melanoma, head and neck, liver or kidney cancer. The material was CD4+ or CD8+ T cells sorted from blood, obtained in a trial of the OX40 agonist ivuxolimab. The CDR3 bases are TGTGCCAGTTCGGTGGGGGTCGAGCAGTACTTC. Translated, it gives CASSVGVEQYF. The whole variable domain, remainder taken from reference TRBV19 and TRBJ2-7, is DGGITQSPKYLFRKEGQNVTLSCEQNLNHDAMYWYRQDPGQGLRLIYYSQIVNDFQKGDIAEGYSVSREKKESFPLTVTSAQKNPTAFYLCASSVGVEQYFGPGTRLTVT.